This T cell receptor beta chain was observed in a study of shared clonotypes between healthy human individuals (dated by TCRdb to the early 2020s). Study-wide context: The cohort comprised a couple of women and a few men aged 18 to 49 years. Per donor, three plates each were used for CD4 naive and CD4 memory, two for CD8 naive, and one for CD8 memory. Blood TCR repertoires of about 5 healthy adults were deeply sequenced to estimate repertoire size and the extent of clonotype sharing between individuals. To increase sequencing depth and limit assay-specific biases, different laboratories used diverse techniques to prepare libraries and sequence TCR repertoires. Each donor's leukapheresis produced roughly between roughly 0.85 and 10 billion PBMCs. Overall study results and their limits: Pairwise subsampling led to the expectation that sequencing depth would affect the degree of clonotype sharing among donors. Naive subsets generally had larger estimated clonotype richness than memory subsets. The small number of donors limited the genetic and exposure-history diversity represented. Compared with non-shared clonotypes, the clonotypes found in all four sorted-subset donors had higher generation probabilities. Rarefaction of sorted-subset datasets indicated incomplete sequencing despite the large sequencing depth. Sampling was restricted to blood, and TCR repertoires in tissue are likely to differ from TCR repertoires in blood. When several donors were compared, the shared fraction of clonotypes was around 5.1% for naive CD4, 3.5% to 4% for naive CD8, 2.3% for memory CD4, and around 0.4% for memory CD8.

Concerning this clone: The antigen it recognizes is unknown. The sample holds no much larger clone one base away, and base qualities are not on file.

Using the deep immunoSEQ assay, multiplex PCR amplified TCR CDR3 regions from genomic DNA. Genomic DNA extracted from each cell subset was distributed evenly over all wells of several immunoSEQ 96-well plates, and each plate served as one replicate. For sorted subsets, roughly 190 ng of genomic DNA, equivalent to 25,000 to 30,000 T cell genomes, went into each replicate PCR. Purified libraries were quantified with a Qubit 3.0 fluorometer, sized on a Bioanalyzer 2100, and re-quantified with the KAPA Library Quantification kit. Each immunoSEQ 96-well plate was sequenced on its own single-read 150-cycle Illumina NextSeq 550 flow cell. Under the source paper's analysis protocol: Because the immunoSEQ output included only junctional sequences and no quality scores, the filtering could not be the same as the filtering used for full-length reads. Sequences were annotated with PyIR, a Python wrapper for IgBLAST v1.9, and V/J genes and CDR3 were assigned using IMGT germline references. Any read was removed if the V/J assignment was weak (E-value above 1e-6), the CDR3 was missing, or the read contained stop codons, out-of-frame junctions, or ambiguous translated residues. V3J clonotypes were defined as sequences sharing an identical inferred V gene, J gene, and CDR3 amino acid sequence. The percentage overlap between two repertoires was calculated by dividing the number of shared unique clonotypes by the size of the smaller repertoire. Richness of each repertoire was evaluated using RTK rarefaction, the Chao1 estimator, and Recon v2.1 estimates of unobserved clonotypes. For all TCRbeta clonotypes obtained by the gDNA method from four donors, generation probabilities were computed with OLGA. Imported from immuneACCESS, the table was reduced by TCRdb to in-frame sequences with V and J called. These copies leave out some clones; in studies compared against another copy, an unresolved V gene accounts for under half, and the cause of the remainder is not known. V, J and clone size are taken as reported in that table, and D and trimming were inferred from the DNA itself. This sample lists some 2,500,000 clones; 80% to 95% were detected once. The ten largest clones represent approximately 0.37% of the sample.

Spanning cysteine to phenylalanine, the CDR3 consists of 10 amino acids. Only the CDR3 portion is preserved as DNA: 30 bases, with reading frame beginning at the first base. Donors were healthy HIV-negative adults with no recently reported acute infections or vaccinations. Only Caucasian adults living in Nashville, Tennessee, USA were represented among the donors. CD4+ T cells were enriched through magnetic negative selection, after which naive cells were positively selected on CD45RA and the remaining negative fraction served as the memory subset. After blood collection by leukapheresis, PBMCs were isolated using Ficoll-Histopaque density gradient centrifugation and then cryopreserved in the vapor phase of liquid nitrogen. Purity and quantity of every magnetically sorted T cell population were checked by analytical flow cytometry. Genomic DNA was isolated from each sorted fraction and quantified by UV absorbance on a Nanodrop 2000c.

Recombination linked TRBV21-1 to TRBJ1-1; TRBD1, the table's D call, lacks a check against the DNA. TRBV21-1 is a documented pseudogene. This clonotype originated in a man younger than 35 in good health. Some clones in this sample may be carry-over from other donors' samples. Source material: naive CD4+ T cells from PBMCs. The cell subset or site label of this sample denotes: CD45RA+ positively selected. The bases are TGTGCCAGCAAGGGGGCAATTGCTTTCTTT. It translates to CASKGAIAFF.